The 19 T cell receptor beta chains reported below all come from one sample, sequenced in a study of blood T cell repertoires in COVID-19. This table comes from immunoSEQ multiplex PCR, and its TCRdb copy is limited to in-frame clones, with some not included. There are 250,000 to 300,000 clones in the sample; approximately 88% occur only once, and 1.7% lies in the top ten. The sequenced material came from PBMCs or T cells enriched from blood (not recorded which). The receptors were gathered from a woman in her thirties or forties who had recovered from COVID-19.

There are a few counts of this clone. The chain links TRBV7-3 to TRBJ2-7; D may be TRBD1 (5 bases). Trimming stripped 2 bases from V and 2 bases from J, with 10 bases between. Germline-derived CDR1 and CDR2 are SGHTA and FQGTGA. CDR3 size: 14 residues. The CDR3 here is CASSLSQGPYEQYF. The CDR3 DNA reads TGTGCCAGCAGCTTATCTCAGGGCCCCTACGAGCAGTACTTC.

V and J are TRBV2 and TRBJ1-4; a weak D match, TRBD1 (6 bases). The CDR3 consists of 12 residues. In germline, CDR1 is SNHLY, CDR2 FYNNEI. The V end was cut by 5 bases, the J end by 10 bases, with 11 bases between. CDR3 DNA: TGTGCCAGCAGTATTGAAGGGGGAAAACTGTTTTTT. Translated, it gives CASSIEGGKLFF.

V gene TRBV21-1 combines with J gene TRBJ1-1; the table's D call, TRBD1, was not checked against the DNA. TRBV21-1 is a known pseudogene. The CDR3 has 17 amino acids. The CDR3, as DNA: TGTGCCAGCAGCAAGCGAAGGGGTCAAAATGGGGACACTGAAGCTTTCTTT. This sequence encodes CASSKRRGQNGDTEAFF.

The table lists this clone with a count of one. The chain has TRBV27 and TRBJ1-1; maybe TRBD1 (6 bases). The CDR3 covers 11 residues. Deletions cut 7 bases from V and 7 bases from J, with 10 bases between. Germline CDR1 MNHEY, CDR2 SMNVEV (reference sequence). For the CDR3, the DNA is TGTGCCAGCACCCGAGGGGGTGAAGCTTTCTTT. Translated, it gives CASTRGGEAFF.

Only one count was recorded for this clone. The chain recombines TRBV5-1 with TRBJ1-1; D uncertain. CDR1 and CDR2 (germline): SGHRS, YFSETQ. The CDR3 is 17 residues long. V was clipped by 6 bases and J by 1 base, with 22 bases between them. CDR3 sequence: CASTLLSASGENTEAFF. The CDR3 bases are TGCGCCAGCACCCTATTGTCGGCCTCGGGAGAGAACACTGAAGCTTTCTTT.

CDR3 in DNA: TGTGCCAGTAGTATCTGGGCGGAGACCCAGTACTTC. It specifies CASSIWAETQYF. The rearrangement uses TRBV19 and TRBJ2-5, with D unresolved. The ends were cut back, 3 bases at V and 5 bases at J, with 7 bases in the middle. This CDR3 has 12 residues. Germline CDR1 is LNHDA and CDR2 is SQIVND (reference sequence).

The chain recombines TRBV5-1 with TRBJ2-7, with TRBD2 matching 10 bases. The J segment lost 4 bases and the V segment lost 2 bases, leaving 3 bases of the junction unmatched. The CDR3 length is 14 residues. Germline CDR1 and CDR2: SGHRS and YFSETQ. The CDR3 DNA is TGCGCCAGCAGCTTTGGACTAGCGGATTACGAGCAGTACTTC. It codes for CASSFGLADYEQYF.

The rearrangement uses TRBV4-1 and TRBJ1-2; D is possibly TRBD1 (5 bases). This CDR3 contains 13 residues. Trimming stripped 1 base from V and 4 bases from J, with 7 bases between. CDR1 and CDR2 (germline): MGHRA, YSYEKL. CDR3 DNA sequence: TGCGCCAGCAGCCAAGGGGGCAGCTATGGCTACACCTTC. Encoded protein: CASSQGGSYGYTF.

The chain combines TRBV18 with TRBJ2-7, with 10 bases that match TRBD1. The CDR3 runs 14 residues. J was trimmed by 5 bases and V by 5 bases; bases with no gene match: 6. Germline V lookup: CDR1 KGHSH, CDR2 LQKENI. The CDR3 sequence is CASSMDRGSNEQYF. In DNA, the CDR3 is TGTGCCAGCTCAATGGACAGGGGGTCCAACGAGCAGTACTTC.

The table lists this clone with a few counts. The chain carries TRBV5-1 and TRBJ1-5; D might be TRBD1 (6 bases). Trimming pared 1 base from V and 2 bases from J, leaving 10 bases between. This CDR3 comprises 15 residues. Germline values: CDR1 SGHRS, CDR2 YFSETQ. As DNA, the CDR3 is TGCGCCAGCAGCTTGACAGGGCTTGGCAATCAGCCCCAGCATTTT. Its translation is CASSLTGLGNQPQHF.

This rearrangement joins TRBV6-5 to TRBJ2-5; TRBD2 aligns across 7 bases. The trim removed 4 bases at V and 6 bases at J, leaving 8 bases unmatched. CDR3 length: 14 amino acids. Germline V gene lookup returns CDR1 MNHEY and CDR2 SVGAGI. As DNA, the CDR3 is TGTGCCAGCAGTTCCCCCTTGGGGGGGAAGACCCAGTACTTC. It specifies CASSSPLGGKTQYF.

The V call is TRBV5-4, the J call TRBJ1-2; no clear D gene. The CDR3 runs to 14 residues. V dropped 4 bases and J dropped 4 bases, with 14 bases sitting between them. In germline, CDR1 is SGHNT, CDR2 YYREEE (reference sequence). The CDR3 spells CASSRAAGGYGYTF. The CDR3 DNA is TGTGCCAGCAGCCGGGCCGCGGGTGGCTATGGCTACACCTTC.

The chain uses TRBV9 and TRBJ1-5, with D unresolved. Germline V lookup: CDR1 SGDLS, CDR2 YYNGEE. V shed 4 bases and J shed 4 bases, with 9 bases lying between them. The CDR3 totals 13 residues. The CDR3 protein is CASSTSGNQPQHF. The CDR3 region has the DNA TGTGCCAGCAGCACTAGCGGGAATCAGCCCCAGCATTTT.

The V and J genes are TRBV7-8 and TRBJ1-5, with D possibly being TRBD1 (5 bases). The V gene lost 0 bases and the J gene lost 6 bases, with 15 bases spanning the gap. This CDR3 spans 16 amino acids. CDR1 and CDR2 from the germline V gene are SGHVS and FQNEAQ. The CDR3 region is CASSLARGTSFQPQHF. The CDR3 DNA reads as TGTGCCAGCAGCTTAGCGCGGGGGACTAGCTTTCAGCCCCAGCATTTT. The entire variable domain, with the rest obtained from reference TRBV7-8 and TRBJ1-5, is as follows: GAGVSQSPRYKVAKRGQDVALRCDPISGHVSLFWYQQALGQGPEFLTYFQNEAQLDKSGLPSDRFFAERPEGSVSTLKIQRTQQEDSAVYLCASSLARGTSFQPQHFGDGTRLSIL.

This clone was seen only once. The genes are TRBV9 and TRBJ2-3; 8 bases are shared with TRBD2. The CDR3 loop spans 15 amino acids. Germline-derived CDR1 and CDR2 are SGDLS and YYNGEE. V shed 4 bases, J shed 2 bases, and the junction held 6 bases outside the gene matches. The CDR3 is CASSLSGTSTDTQYF. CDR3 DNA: TGTGCCAGCAGCCTTAGCGGGACTTCCACAGATACGCAGTATTTT.

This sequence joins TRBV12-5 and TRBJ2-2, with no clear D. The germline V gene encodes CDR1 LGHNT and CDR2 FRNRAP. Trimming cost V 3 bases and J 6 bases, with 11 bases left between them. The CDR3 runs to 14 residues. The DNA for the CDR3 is TGTGCTAGTGGTTTAATATGGCGGTCCGGGGAGCTGTTTTTT. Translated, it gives CASGLIWRSGELFF.

The CDR3 DNA sequence: TGTGCCAGCAGGTTGACAGCAGCTAACTATGGCTACACCTTC. Its protein is CASRLTAANYGYTF. The rearrangement joins TRBV2 to TRBJ1-2; the D gene is possibly TRBD1 (5 bases). Germline lookup yields CDR1 SNHLY and CDR2 FYNNEI. The CDR3 covers 14 residues. V lost 6 bases to trimming and J lost 0 bases, with 11 bases between them.

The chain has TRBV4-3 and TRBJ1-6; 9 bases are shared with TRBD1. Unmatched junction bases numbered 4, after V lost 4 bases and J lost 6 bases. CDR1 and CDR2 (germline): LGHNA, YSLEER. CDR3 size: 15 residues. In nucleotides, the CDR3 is TGCGCCAGCAGCCGGACGACAGGGGGTAATTCACCCCTCCACTTT. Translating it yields CASSRTTGGNSPLHF.

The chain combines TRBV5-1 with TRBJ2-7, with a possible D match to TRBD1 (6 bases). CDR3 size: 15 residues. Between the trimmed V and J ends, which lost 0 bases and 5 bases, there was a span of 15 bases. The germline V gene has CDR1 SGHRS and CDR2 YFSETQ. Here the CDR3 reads CASSLDAGVPDEQYF. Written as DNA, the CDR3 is TGCGCCAGCAGCTTGGACGCAGGGGTTCCAGACGAGCAGTACTTC.